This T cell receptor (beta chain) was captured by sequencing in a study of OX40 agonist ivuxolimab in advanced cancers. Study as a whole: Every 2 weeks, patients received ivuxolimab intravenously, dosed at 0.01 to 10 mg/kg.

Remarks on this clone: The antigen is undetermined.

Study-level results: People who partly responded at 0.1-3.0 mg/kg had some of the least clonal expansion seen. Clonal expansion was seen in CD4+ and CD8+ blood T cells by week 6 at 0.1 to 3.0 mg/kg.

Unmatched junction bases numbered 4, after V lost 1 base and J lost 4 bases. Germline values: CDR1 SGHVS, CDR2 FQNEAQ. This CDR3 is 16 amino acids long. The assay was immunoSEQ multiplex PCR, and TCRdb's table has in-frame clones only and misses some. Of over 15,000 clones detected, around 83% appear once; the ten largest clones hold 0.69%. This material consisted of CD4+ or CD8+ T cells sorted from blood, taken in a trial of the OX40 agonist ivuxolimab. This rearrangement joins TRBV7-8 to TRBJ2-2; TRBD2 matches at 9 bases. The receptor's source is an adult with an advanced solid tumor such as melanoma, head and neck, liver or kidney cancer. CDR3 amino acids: CASSLGGGAGTGELFF. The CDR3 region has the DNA TGTGCCAGCAGCTTAGGCGGGGGGGCCGGCACCGGGGAGCTGTTTTTT. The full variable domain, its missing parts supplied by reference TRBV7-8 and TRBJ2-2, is GAGVSQSPRYKVAKRGQDVALRCDPISGHVSLFWYQQALGQGPEFLTYFQNEAQLDKSGLPSDRFFAERPEGSVSTLKIQRTQQEDSAVYLCASSLGGGAGTGELFFGEGSRLTVL.